The entry below gives a single T cell receptor (beta chain) sequence along with its context. Antigen specificity is unknown. This entry belongs to a study of blood T cells in healthy people across ages. Study details: Template-switching capture recovered about one barcoded beta molecule per two T cells.

The CDR3 sequence is 16 residues long. Germline CDR1 and CDR2: SGHTA and FQGNSA. V was clipped by 5 bases and J by 1 base, with 15 bases between them. Next came a second PCR, run for about 6 to 11 cycles, which used a sample-barcoded 5' primer along with a J-beta primer mix. TCRdb used MiXCR to reprocess the 5' RACE reads, holding one entry per CDR3 protein. The data hold 380,000 or so distinct CDR3 sequences, with more than 45% observed a single time. General study results and limits: A greater number of naive CD4+ cells and higher diversity distinguished long-lived donors from aged donors.

The rearrangement uses TRBV7-2 and TRBJ2-1, with D perhaps TRBD1 (6 bases). The sample was blood. The sequence came from a man aged 55-75 years in good health. The CDR3 protein is CASSTYPRGSYNEQFF. The CDR3 bases are TGTGCCAGCAGCACCTACCCCAGGGGATCCTACAATGAGCAGTTCTTC.